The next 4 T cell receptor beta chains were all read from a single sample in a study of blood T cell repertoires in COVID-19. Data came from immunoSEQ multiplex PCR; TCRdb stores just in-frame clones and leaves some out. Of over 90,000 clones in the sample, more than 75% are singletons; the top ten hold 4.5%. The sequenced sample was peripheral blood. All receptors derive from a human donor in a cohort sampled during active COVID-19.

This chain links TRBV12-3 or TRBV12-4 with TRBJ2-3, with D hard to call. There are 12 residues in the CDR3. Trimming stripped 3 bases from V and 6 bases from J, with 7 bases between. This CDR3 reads CASSFYSDTQYF. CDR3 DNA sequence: TGTGCCAGCAGTTTCTATTCGGATACGCAGTATTTT.

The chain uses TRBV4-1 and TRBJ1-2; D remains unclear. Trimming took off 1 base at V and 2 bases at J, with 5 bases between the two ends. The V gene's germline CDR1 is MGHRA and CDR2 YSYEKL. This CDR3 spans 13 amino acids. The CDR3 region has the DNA TGCGCCAGCAGCCAAGCAGTAAACTATGGCTACACCTTC. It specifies CASSQAVNYGYTF.

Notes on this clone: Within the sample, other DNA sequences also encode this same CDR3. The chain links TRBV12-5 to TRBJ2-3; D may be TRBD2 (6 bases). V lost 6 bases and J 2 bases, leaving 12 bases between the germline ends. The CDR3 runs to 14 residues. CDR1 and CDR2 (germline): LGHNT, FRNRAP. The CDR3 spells CASGGTGPTDTQYF. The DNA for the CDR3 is TGTGCTAGTGGCGGGACTGGGCCCACAGATACGCAGTATTTT.

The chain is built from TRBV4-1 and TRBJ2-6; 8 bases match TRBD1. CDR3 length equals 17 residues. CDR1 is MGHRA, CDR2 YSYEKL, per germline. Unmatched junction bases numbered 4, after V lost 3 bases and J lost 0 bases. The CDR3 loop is CASSHGQGSSGANVLTF. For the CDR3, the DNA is TGCGCCAGCAGCCACGGACAGGGTAGCTCTGGGGCCAACGTCCTGACTTTC.